What follows is one TCR beta chain and its context. Its antigen is unknown. The data derive from a study of T cell responses to AZD1222 COVID-19 vaccine. Study results and limitations: CD4 TCRs associated with vaccination spanned spike, dominating at 160-218 and 743-854. Most donors were white British, females outnumbered males, and clonal diversity was possibly underestimated.

TCRdb keeps only in-frame clones here, not all; method: immunoSEQ multiplex PCR. The data show more than 60,000 clones, 84% seen once. CDR3 size: 14 residues. Germline CDR1 MNHNY, CDR2 SVGAGI (reference sequence). V lost 5 bases, J lost 7 bases, and 17 bases lay in between. The chain employs TRBV6-6 and TRBJ1-2; possibly TRBD1 for D (6 bases). This TCR came from an adult in good health. Here the sequenced sample was peripheral blood, taken on day 0 of AZD1222 vaccination. CDR3 residues: CASSPRGGRSGYTF. CDR3 nucleotide sequence: TGTGCCAGCAGTCCACGAGGGGGAAGGTCTGGCTACACCTTC.